A selection of T cell receptor beta chains follows, all from one sample in a study of cytomegalovirus exposure and HLA in healthy donors. Only in-frame clones appear in the TCRdb table, and some are missing; sequencing was by immunoSEQ multiplex PCR. The sample lists 150,000 to 200,000 clones; 77% were seen once. The sequenced sample was PBMCs. These TCRs come from a woman younger than 45 in good health and CMV-seronegative. Both conserved end residues are part of each CDR3. A D gene is named only where the DNA matches it firmly. Size tells how often a clone was seen (once, few, many) or the class of an expanded clone, and some rows leave it out.

abundance: few; d_gene: TRBD1; v_gene: TRBV4-2; j_gene: TRBJ2-7; CDR3aa: CASSQVGTGTYEQYF; CDR3nt: TGTGCCAGCAGCCAAGTCGGGACAGGGACTTACGAGCAGTACTTC
abundance: -; d_gene: -; v_gene: TRBV7-2; j_gene: TRBJ2-1; CDR3aa: CASSYYIGGLAYNEQFF; CDR3nt: TGTGCCAGCAGCTATTACATCGGGGGGCTTGCCTACAATGAGCAGTTCTTC
abundance: -; d_gene: TRBD1; v_gene: TRBV30; j_gene: TRBJ1-3; CDR3aa: CAWRTGGGMGSGNTIYF; CDR3nt: TGTGCCTGGAGGACAGGGGGCGGAATGGGATCTGGAAACACCATATATTTT
abundance: -; d_gene: -; v_gene: TRBV6-5; j_gene: TRBJ1-2; CDR3aa: CASSYSTGLNGYTF; CDR3nt: TGTGCCAGCAGTTACTCGACCGGACTGAATGGCTACACCTTC
abundance: -; d_gene: -; v_gene: TRBV4-1; j_gene: TRBJ2-7; CDR3aa: CASSQGTATTYEQYF; CDR3nt: TGCGCCAGCAGCCAAGGGACTGCTACCACCTACGAGCAGTACTTC
abundance: -; d_gene: -; v_gene: TRBV6-1; j_gene: TRBJ1-1; CDR3aa: CASREGRDTEAFF; CDR3nt: TGTGCCAGCAGGGAGGGTCGGGACACTGAAGCTTTCTTT
abundance: -; d_gene: TRBD1; v_gene: TRBV2; j_gene: TRBJ2-1; CDR3aa: CATTRDRYNEQFF; CDR3nt: TGTGCCACCACTCGGGACAGGTACAATGAGCAGTTCTTC
abundance: -; d_gene: -; v_gene: TRBV7-9; j_gene: TRBJ2-7; CDR3aa: CASSPSSYEQYF; CDR3nt: TGTGCCAGCAGCCCGAGCTCCTACGAGCAGTACTTC
abundance: -; d_gene: -; v_gene: TRBV6-6; j_gene: TRBJ2-1; CDR3aa: CASSSLLDNEQFF; CDR3nt: TGTGCCAGCAGTTCCCTACTGGACAATGAGCAGTTCTTC
abundance: -; d_gene: -; v_gene: TRBV2; j_gene: TRBJ2-2; CDR3aa: CASSEEGQGSTGELFF; CDR3nt: TGTGCCAGCAGTGAAGAGGGTCAGGGGAGCACCGGGGAGCTGTTTTTT